This section outlines one T cell receptor beta chain sequence together with its context. Its matching antigen is unknown. This sample was included in a study of shared clonotypes between healthy human individuals. Broader study findings: Non-shared clonotypes displayed generation probabilities falling below those of clonotypes present in all four donors.

The V gene lost 4 bases and the J gene lost 6 bases, with 11 bases spanning the gap. The length of the CDR3 is 12 residues. Germline-derived CDR1 and CDR2 are SGHRS and YFSETQ. Measured with immunoSEQ multiplex PCR; TCRdb has only the in-frame clones, and not every one. The table includes approximately 330,000 clones, 73% detected once. Sequencing was performed on memory CD4+ T cells sorted from blood. Subset defined: CD45RA-negative fraction. The receptor comes from a young man in good health. The chain carries TRBV5-1 and TRBJ2-7; possible D gene TRBD1, 5 bases. The CDR3 nucleotides are TGCGCCAGCAGCGTTAACAGGCGCGAGCAGTACTTC. This encodes CASSVNRREQYF.